Listed below are T cell receptor beta chains from one sample, sequenced in a study of cytomegalovirus exposure and HLA in healthy donors. Sequencing was performed with immunoSEQ multiplex PCR; in TCRdb, only in-frame clones are kept and a portion is missing. The data show some 150,000 clones, more than 70% seen once. The specimen sequenced was PBMCs. The receptors stem from a man aged 45-60 years in good health and CMV-seronegative. CDR3s include the opening cysteine and the closing phenylalanine or tryptophan. D genes are given only for firm matches. Clone size, where shown, is once, few, many, or a class for clones that have expanded.

v_call,clone_size,j_call,d_call,cdr3_nt,cdr3_aa
TRBV10-1,-,TRBJ2-7,TRBD1,TGCGCCAGCAGCGCCGGGACAGGGTATTGGGAGCAGTACTTC,CASSAGTGYWEQYF
TRBV7-9,-,TRBJ1-6,-,TGTGCCAGCAGCTCGGGTCACTCGGATTCACCCCTCCACTTT,CASSSGHSDSPLHF
TRBV7-2,few,TRBJ2-3,TRBD2,TGTGCCAGCAGCTTAACTAGCGGGGTCACAGATACGCAGTATTTT,CASSLTSGVTDTQYF
TRBV9,-,TRBJ1-2,TRBD1,TGTGCCAGCAACAAAGCCCAGGGGGCGGACTATGGCTACACCTTC,CASNKAQGADYGYTF
TRBV7-9,-,TRBJ2-3,-,TGTGCCAGCAGTAGAACAGATACGCAGTATTTT,CASSRTDTQYF
TRBV9,-,TRBJ2-2,TRBD2,TGTGCCAGCAGCGCTAGCGGGGAGAACACCGGGGAGCTGTTTTTT,CASSASGENTGELFF
TRBV29-1,-,TRBJ1-1,-,TGCAGCGGGTTGTTCGCGGGAAATACTGAAGCTTTCTTT,CSGLFAGNTEAFF
TRBV5-6,-,TRBJ1-6,TRBD1,TGTGCCAGCAGCCTCGACAGGGGGCTCTATAATTCACCCCTCCACTTT,CASSLDRGLYNSPLHF
TRBV2,once,TRBJ2-1,TRBD2,TGTGCCAGCAGGGGGGGACTAGCGGGGGTTCCGGGGAATGAGCAGTTCTTC,CASRGGLAGVPGNEQFF
TRBV7-2,-,TRBJ2-6,-,TGTGCCAGCAGCACTATGCCTGGCTCTGGGGCCAACGTCCTGACTTTC,CASSTMPGSGANVLTF
TRBV25-1,once,TRBJ1-1,TRBD1,TGTGCCAGCAGTGAATGGACAGGGGGTGACACTGAAGCTTTCTTT,CASSEWTGGDTEAFF
TRBV19,-,TRBJ2-1,TRBD2,TGTGCCAGTAGTACCCTGACTAGCGGGAGCTCCTACAATGAGCAGTTCTTC,CASSTLTSGSSYNEQFF
TRBV15,-,TRBJ1-2,-,TGTGCCACCAGCAGAGGGCTAGGCGGGGGGGCCTTAACGACTACCTACACCTTC,CATSRGLGGGALTTTYTF
TRBV4-1,few,TRBJ1-2,TRBD1,TGCGCCAGCAGCCAGCTAACAGGGGGCGCTGGCTACACCTTC,CASSQLTGGAGYTF
TRBV14,few,TRBJ2-5,-,TGTGCCAGCAGCCTGACAGAAATGGAGACCCAGTACTTC,CASSLTEMETQYF
TRBV14,-,TRBJ2-5,TRBD1,TGTGCCAGCAGCCCTACTGCGACAGGGTACCAAGAGACCCAGTACTTC,CASSPTATGYQETQYF
TRBV30,-,TRBJ1-5,-,TGTGCCTGGAGTGTACCGGGGGGGAATCAGCCCCAGCATTTT,CAWSVPGGNQPQHF
TRBV25-1,-,TRBJ1-1,TRBD1,TGTGCCAGCAGTGCAGGGGGGTTGGGCACTGAAGCTTTCTTT,CASSAGGLGTEAFF
TRBV6-6,-,TRBJ1-2,TRBD1,TGTGCCAGCAGTTACTCACAGGGGGCCAACTATGGCTACACCTTC,CASSYSQGANYGYTF
TRBV7-3,-,TRBJ2-5,TRBD2,TGTGCCAGCAGCTTATTGGGACTAGGGGAGACCCAGTACTTC,CASSLLGLGETQYF
TRBV5-1,-,TRBJ2-3,-,TGCGCCAGCAGCGCGGGACGGTCCGATACGCAGTATTTT,CASSAGRSDTQYF
TRBV13,-,TRBJ2-2,TRBD1,TGTGCCAGCAGCTGGATCACAGGGGCCGGGGAGCTGTTTTTT,CASSWITGAGELFF
TRBV2,-,TRBJ1-1,-,TGTGCCAGCAGTGAAGTGGGCAGGGTCACTGAAGCTTTCTTT,CASSEVGRVTEAFF
TRBV7-2,once,TRBJ1-5,-,TGTGCCAGCAGCTTCAATTCAGGGGCGGGTCAGCCCCAGCATTTT,CASSFNSGAGQPQHF
TRBV7-9,once,TRBJ1-1,-,TGTGCCAGCAGCCGAGATCCTCGGGGGACCGGAGCTTTCTTT,CASSRDPRGTGAFF
TRBV9,-,TRBJ2-7,TRBD2,TGTGCCAGCAGCGTAATGGCGGGAGGAACCTACGAGCAGTACTTC,CASSVMAGGTYEQYF
TRBV5-4,-,TRBJ1-1,TRBD1,TGTGCCAGCAGCTTCAGGGGGAGCGACACTGAAGCTTTCTTT,CASSFRGSDTEAFF
TRBV5-1,-,TRBJ2-2,TRBD1,TGCGCCAGCAGCCCACGGACAGGGATACGGTCCGGGGAGCTGTTTTTT,CASSPRTGIRSGELFF
TRBV5-1,-,TRBJ2-1,TRBD1,TGCGCCAGCAGCTTGGGGACAGGGGGCAATGAGCAGTTCTTC,CASSLGTGGNEQFF
TRBV28,-,TRBJ1-2,-,TGTGCCAGCGACAGTGGGGCGGGGAACTATGGCTACACCTTC,CASDSGAGNYGYTF
TRBV19,-,TRBJ2-7,-,TGTGCCAGTAGGGGCGCTAGCGCCTACGAGCAGTACTTC,CASRGASAYEQYF
TRBV5-1,-,TRBJ2-1,TRBD2,TGCGCCAGCAGCTTGGGCCTAGCGGCGGGGGGATTATACAATGAGCAGTTCTTC,CASSLGLAAGGLYNEQFF
TRBV6-7,-,TRBJ2-7,TRBD1,TGTGCCAGCTTAAGCCGGGACAGGGGGCCCTACGAGCAGTACTTC,CASLSRDRGPYEQYF
TRBV15,once,TRBJ1-1,-,TGTGCCACCGGTCGGGGTACTTTGAACACTGAAGCTTTCTTT,CATGRGTLNTEAFF
TRBV7-3,-,TRBJ1-1,TRBD1,TGTGCCAGCAGTCCTACAGGGGGTCAGGAAAAAGCTTTCTTT,CASSPTGGQEKAFF
TRBV6-1,-,TRBJ2-3,-,TGTGCCAGCAGCGCATACAGGGAGACAGATACGCAGTATTTT,CASSAYRETDTQYF
TRBV5-6,-,TRBJ2-7,TRBD1,TGTGCCAGCAGCTTGAACAGGGGGTACGAGCAGTACTTC,CASSLNRGYEQYF
TRBV27,-,TRBJ1-6,TRBD1,TGTGCCAGCAGTTTGACAGGGGGGGATAATTCACCCCTCCACTTT,CASSLTGGDNSPLHF
TRBV11-2,-,TRBJ1-2,-,TGTGCCAGCAGCATTCCCAGGGCAGTACCCTATGGCTACACCTTC,CASSIPRAVPYGYTF
TRBV5-4,-,TRBJ2-1,TRBD2,TGTGCCAGCAGCTCCAGGACTAGCGGGTTTAACGATGAGCAGTTCTTC,CASSSRTSGFNDEQFF
TRBV7-8,-,TRBJ2-7,-,TGTGCCAGCAGCTTAGCTACAGGCTACGAGCAGTACTTC,CASSLATGYEQYF
TRBV29-1,few,TRBJ2-7,TRBD1,TGCAGCGCATGGGTCTCCCGACAGGGGAAATACGAGCAGTACTTC,CSAWVSRQGKYEQYF
TRBV5-1,-,TRBJ2-2,-,TGCGCCAGCAGCACAGGGACGGACACCGGGGAGCTGTTTTTT,CASSTGTDTGELFF
TRBV27,-,TRBJ2-2,-,TGTGCCAGCAGTTTTGGGGGGGCGGGTACCGGGGAGCTGTTTTTT,CASSFGGAGTGELFF
TRBV6-5,few,TRBJ1-2,-,TGTGCCAGCACGAGGAGTTTTAACTATGGCTACACCTTC,CASTRSFNYGYTF
TRBV28,-,TRBJ1-3,TRBD1,TGTGCCAGCAGCCCGATAACAGGGGGCTCTGGAAACACCATATATTTT,CASSPITGGSGNTIYF
TRBV29-1,-,TRBJ2-7,TRBD2,TGCAGCGTTGTGGCGGGAGCCCACGAGCAGTACTTC,CSVVAGAHEQYF
TRBV30,once,TRBJ1-1,-,TGTGCCTGGAGTGTGTCGGGGACAACGAACACTGAAGCTTTCTTT,CAWSVSGTTNTEAFF
TRBV5-4,-,TRBJ2-7,-,TGTGCCAGCAGCTTGGCAGGGATCCCTCGGGACGAGCAGTACTTC,CASSLAGIPRDEQYF
TRBV5-1,-,TRBJ2-1,TRBD1,TGCGCCACCAGGCCGGGACAGGGGGGTGAGCAGTTCTTC,CATRPGQGGEQFF
TRBV7-2,-,TRBJ1-6,-,TGTGCCAGCAGCCCCACGATGGCGGGGCCTAATTCACCCCTCCACTTT,CASSPTMAGPNSPLHF